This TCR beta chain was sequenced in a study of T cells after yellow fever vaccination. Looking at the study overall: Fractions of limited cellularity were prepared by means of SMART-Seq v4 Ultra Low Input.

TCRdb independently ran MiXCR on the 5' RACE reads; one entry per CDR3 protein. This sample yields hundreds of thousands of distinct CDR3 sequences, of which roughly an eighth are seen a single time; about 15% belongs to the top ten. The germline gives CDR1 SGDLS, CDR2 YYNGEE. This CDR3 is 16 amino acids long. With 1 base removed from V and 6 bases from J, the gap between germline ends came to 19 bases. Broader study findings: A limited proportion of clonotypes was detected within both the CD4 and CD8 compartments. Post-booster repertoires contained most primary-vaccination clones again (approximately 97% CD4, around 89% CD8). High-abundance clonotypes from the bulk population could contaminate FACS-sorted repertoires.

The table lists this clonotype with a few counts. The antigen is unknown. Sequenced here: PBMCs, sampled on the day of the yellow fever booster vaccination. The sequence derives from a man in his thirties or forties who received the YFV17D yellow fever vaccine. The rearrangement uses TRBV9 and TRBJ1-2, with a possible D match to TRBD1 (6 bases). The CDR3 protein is CASSVRGGAPSDGYTF. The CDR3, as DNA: TGTGCCAGCAGCGTAAGAGGGGGGGCCCCCTCTGATGGCTACACCTTC.